These T cell receptor beta chains were read from a single sample in a study of cytomegalovirus exposure and HLA in healthy donors. Sequencing was performed with immunoSEQ multiplex PCR; in TCRdb, only in-frame clones are kept and a portion is missing. The sample has approximately 110,000 clones; about 83% are singletons. Sequenced sample: PBMCs. These receptors came from a female donor in good health and CMV-seropositive. Each CDR3 is given with its conserved first and last residue. A D gene is named only where the DNA matches it firmly. A clone size is listed for some rows: how often the clone was seen (once, few, many), or a class if it is expanded.

V,size,J,D,DNA,CDR3
TRBV9,few,TRBJ2-7,TRBD1,TGTGCCAGCAGTTACGGACAGGGGTCTTCCTACGAGCAGTACTTC,CASSYGQGSSYEQYF
TRBV5-1,NA,TRBJ1-1,TRBD1,TGCGCCAGCAGCTCCAACAGGGGGGTTACTGAAGCTTTCTTT,CASSSNRGVTEAFF
TRBV7-3,NA,TRBJ2-1,NA,TGTGCCAGCAGCTTAAGCAGGGACACCTACAATGAGCAGTTCTTC,CASSLSRDTYNEQFF
TRBV28,NA,TRBJ2-2,TRBD1,TGTGCCAGCAGACCTGACAGGGGGCGCGTCACCGGGGAGCTGTTTTTT,CASRPDRGRVTGELFF
TRBV5-4,NA,TRBJ1-2,TRBD1,TGTGCCAGCAGCGCCGGACAGGTCTATGGCTACACCTTC,CASSAGQVYGYTF
TRBV9,few,TRBJ1-2,TRBD1,TGTGCCAGCAGCGTTAGGGACAGGGAAGGCTACACCTTC,CASSVRDREGYTF
TRBV5-1,NA,TRBJ2-1,TRBD2,TGCGCCAGCAGCTTGGAAGGCCTAGCGGGGTACAATGAGCAGTTCTTC,CASSLEGLAGYNEQFF
TRBV5-1,NA,TRBJ1-2,TRBD1,TGCGCCAGCAACCCAGGACAGGGGTACGGCTACACCTTC,CASNPGQGYGYTF
TRBV5-1,NA,TRBJ2-2,TRBD1,TGCGCCAGCAGCTTGGCAGGGGGCTCGAACACCGGGGAGCTGTTTTTT,CASSLAGGSNTGELFF
TRBV20-1,NA,TRBJ1-1,NA,TGCAGTGCTAAACTGGACACGGCTTGCTTCTTT,CSAKLDTACFF
TRBV5-1,NA,TRBJ1-1,NA,TGCGCCAGCAGTAAAACAGAGACTAGTACGAACACTGAAGCTTTCTTT,CASSKTETSTNTEAFF
TRBV27,few,TRBJ1-6,NA,TGTGCCAGCAGTTTAGGGGGGAACTCACCCCTCCACTTT,CASSLGGNSPLHF
TRBV27,NA,TRBJ2-2,NA,TGTGCCAGCACCCAGCAGGGACAAACAACCGGGGAGCTGTTTTTT,CASTQQGQTTGELFF
TRBV30,NA,TRBJ1-1,TRBD1,TGTGCCGGACGACAGGGGCCCCTAAATGGTAAAGCTTTCTTT,CAGRQGPLNGKAFF
TRBV29-1,NA,TRBJ2-3,NA,TGCAGCGTTGAAGATAATCGCGACTACCCTCCCACAGATACGCAGTATTTT,CSVEDNRDYPPTDTQYF
TRBV6-1,NA,TRBJ1-5,TRBD1,TGTGCCAGCAGACCGGGACAGGGGGTCAATCAGCCCCAGCATTTT,CASRPGQGVNQPQHF
TRBV4-3,few,TRBJ1-2,NA,TGCGCCAGCAGCCAAGACATGGGGGCGCGGGGCTACACCTTC,CASSQDMGARGYTF
TRBV6-5,NA,TRBJ1-1,NA,TGTGCCAGCAGTTTCTCCGATGGCGGGAACACTGAAGCTTTCTTT,CASSFSDGGNTEAFF
TRBV28,NA,TRBJ2-2,TRBD2,TGTGCCAGCAAAGGACTAGCGGGAGGCACCGGGGAGCTGTTTTTT,CASKGLAGGTGELFF
TRBV4-3,NA,TRBJ1-4,NA,TGCGCCAGCAGCCCGGGCCACCTTCAGGGTCGCGAAAAACTGTTTTTT,CASSPGHLQGREKLFF
TRBV9,NA,TRBJ2-5,TRBD2,TGTGCCAGCAGCGTAGTGAGTAGCGGGAGAGAGACCCAGTACTTC,CASSVVSSGRETQYF
TRBV5-1,NA,TRBJ2-5,NA,TGCGCCAGCAGTTATACTAAAGAGACCCAGTACTTC,CASSYTKETQYF
TRBV4-1,NA,TRBJ1-4,NA,TGCGCCAGCAGCCAAAGGGCGGGTGAAAAACTGTTTTTT,CASSQRAGEKLFF
TRBV7-9,NA,TRBJ1-1,TRBD1,TGTGCCAGCAGCAGGGGGCAAGCTGAAGCTTTCTTT,CASSRGQAEAFF
TRBV28,NA,TRBJ1-4,TRBD1,TGTGCCAGCAGCAGACAGGGGGCAACTAATGAAAAACTGTTTTTT,CASSRQGATNEKLFF
TRBV28,NA,TRBJ2-2,NA,TGTGCCAGCATCGGGTGGAACACCGGGGAGCTGTTTTTT,CASIGWNTGELFF
TRBV6-5,NA,TRBJ1-6,NA,TGTGCCAGCAGTCACTCGACACTTACCTATAATTCACCCCTCCACTTT,CASSHSTLTYNSPLHF
TRBV4-2,few,TRBJ2-4,NA,TGTGCCAGCAGCCTAACCTCCGGGAGTGGCATTCAGTACTTC,CASSLTSGSGIQYF
TRBV7-2,NA,TRBJ2-3,NA,TGTGCCAGCAGCTCCTACACAGATACGCAGTATTTT,CASSSYTDTQYF
TRBV5-1,NA,TRBJ2-5,NA,TGCGCCAGCAGCTTGGGGCCGGAGTTTGGAGGGGAGACCCAGTACTTC,CASSLGPEFGGETQYF
TRBV7-9,NA,TRBJ1-1,TRBD1,TGTGCCAGCACCCCTAGGACAGGGTATACAGCTTTCTTT,CASTPRTGYTAFF
TRBV11-3,once,TRBJ2-1,TRBD1,TGTGCCAGCAGCTTAGACGGACAGGGGGCCGGTACCCTCAATGAGCAGTTCTTC,CASSLDGQGAGTLNEQFF
TRBV11-2,NA,TRBJ1-2,NA,TGTGCCAGCAGCAAGTTGGCAGGTCAAGCTAACTATGGCTACACCTTC,CASSKLAGQANYGYTF
TRBV5-4,few,TRBJ1-1,TRBD1,TGTGCCAGCAGCCTAGACAGGGGGGATTCCCGAGCTTTCTTT,CASSLDRGDSRAFF
TRBV19,NA,TRBJ2-2,NA,TGTGCCAGTACCTCCCCGGTGAGGCCCTTTACCGGGGAGCTGTTTTTT,CASTSPVRPFTGELFF
TRBV7-7,once,TRBJ2-3,TRBD2,TGTGCTAGCAGCCCGGGACTAGCGGGAGCGCGAGGCGATACGCAGTATTTT,CASSPGLAGARGDTQYF
TRBV27,few,TRBJ1-2,NA,TGTGCCAGCAAGGGCAGGGTGGGGCTCAACTATGGCTACACCTTC,CASKGRVGLNYGYTF
TRBV9,few,TRBJ1-4,NA,TGTGCCAGCAGCGTAGGGGCGATTGCAACTAATGAAAAACTGTTTTTT,CASSVGAIATNEKLFF
TRBV28,once,TRBJ1-2,NA,TGTGCCAGCAACCTAGATCTAGGCCCCCTCCTTAATTATGGCTACACCTTC,CASNLDLGPLLNYGYTF
TRBV27,NA,TRBJ1-1,TRBD1,TGTGCCAGCAGTGAAGACAGGGGGGGGACGAGGGCTTTCTTT,CASSEDRGGTRAFF
TRBV5-4,NA,TRBJ2-5,TRBD2,TGTGCCAGCAGCTCGGGGGGACTAGCGGGGGGCCCACAAGAGACCCAGTACTTC,CASSSGGLAGGPQETQYF
TRBV2,NA,TRBJ2-2,TRBD1,TGTGCCAGCAGCCGACAGGGGGGACCGAACACCGGGGAGCTGTTTTTT,CASSRQGGPNTGELFF
TRBV20-1,NA,TRBJ2-7,NA,TGCAGTGCTGGAGACACCTACGAGCAGTACTTC,CSAGDTYEQYF
TRBV9,NA,TRBJ2-1,TRBD2,TGTGCCAGCAGCGCCATTACTAGCGGGGGTCCGAATGAGCAGTTCTTC,CASSAITSGGPNEQFF
TRBV21-1,NA,TRBJ2-1,NA,TGTGCCAGCAGCATTCTGTCCGGGATGGTGGCGAATGAGCAGTTCTTC,CASSILSGMVANEQFF
TRBV5-1,few,TRBJ1-6,NA,TGCGCCAGCGCTTACTATTCTGGGGGGAAAGGGAATTCACCCCTCCACTTT,CASAYYSGGKGNSPLHF
TRBV5-4,NA,TRBJ2-3,TRBD2,TGTGCCAGCAGCTTATCGGGGGGACCCAGCACAGATACGCAGTATTTT,CASSLSGGPSTDTQYF
TRBV18,NA,TRBJ2-3,TRBD1,TGTGCCAGCTCTCAAGTCCGGGACAGGGACACAGATACGCAGTATTTT,CASSQVRDRDTDTQYF
TRBV28,NA,TRBJ2-7,NA,TGTGCCTCCCGGCAGGGCCCCTACGAGCAGTACTTC,CASRQGPYEQYF
TRBV5-1,once,TRBJ2-2,TRBD1,TGCGCCAGCAGCCTTCAGACAGGGGGCTCGAACACCGGGGAGCTGTTTTTT,CASSLQTGGSNTGELFF
TRBV28,NA,TRBJ1-2,NA,TGTGCCAGCAGTCCTATTACCGGGATGAATGGCTACACCTTC,CASSPITGMNGYTF
TRBV9,once,TRBJ2-2,TRBD2,TGTGCCAGCAGTCGTAGCGGGGTTAACACCGGGGAGCTGTTTTTT,CASSRSGVNTGELFF
TRBV19,NA,TRBJ2-7,NA,TGTGCCAGTAGTATGACGGGGGGCGGGATATCCGAGCAGTACTTC,CASSMTGGGISEQYF
TRBV27,NA,TRBJ2-2,TRBD1,TGTGCCAGCAGTTTACAGGGGGCAATGATCACCGGGGAGCTGTTTTTT,CASSLQGAMITGELFF
TRBV19,NA,TRBJ1-5,NA,TGTGCCAGTAGCCGTGGGTCCAGGGGCGGCAATCAGCCCCAGCATTTT,CASSRGSRGGNQPQHF
TRBV5-1,once,TRBJ2-7,NA,TGCGCCAGCAGCTTGGCCAGCACCTGGGGGGTACCCTACGAGCAGTACTTC,CASSLASTWGVPYEQYF
TRBV7-8,NA,TRBJ2-1,NA,TGTGCCAGCAGCCGTGTCCGACAGGTTTCGAGGAATGAGCAGTTCTTC,CASSRVRQVSRNEQFF